Listed here are 16 T cell receptor beta chains from one sample, sequenced in a study of control samples from healthy donors and cancer patients. Repertoires were generated with immunoSEQ multiplex PCR, while TCRdb's copy carries only in-frame clones and drops some. The sample has roughly 400,000 clones, about nine tenths seen once. The sample taken for sequencing was PBMCs. These receptors were collected from a man aged 40-55 years with head and neck cancer.

J is TRBJ2-7 and V is TRBV11-2; 8 bases are shared with TRBD2. J lost 3 bases, V lost 5 bases, and 9 bases had no gene match. Germline assignment: CDR1 SGHAT and CDR2 FQNNGV. The CDR3 runs 15 residues. Here the CDR3 DNA reads TGTGCCAGCAGCCCCCCCCCGGGACTAGGCTACGAGCAGTACTTC. This encodes CASSPPPGLGYEQYF.

The chain couples TRBV7-2 to TRBJ1-5; 9 nucleotides match TRBD1. This CDR3 is built from 15 residues. In germline, CDR1 is SGHTA, CDR2 FQGNSA. V lost 6 bases, J lost 0 bases, and 3 bases stayed unmatched. The CDR3 nucleotides read TGTGCCAGCAGTTTGGACAGGGGTAGCAATCAGCCCCAGCATTTT. Translation gives CASSLDRGSNQPQHF.

The rearrangement links TRBV27 to TRBJ1-3; D is ambiguous. Deletions cut 2 bases from V and 0 bases from J, with 8 bases between. CDR3 length equals 15 residues. Germline loops: CDR1 MNHEY, CDR2 SMNVEV (reference sequence). The CDR3 region has the DNA TGTGCCAGCAGTTTAGATTGGGGCTCTGGAAACACCATATATTTT. This codes for CASSLDWGSGNTIYF.

This clone was seen a single time. As DNA, the CDR3 is TGTGCCAGCAGCTCCCAGCCGGGACTCTCTTCCTACGAGCAGTACTTC. Amino acids: CASSSQPGLSSYEQYF. The chain employs TRBV7-8 and TRBJ2-7, with a possible D match to TRBD2 (6 bases). CDR1 and CDR2 from the germline V gene are SGHVS and FQNEAQ. The CDR3 consists of 16 residues. Trimming took 4 bases from V and 1 from J, leaving 17 bases between them.

This chain connects TRBV18 to TRBJ1-1, with D possibly TRBD1 on 6 matching bases. The CDR3 length is 15 residues. Germline V gives CDR1 KGHSH, CDR2 LQKENI. With 2 bases removed from V and 4 bases from J, the gap between germline ends came to 14 bases. The CDR3 region has the DNA TGTGCCAGCTCACCAGACATGGGGGCCGGCACTGAAGCTTTCTTT. Translated: CASSPDMGAGTEAFF.

The chain uses TRBV6-5 and TRBJ1-5; D may be TRBD1 (5 bases). The CDR3 has 15 residues. Per the germline V gene, CDR1 is MNHEY and CDR2 is SVGAGI. V was cut by 7 bases and J by 0 bases, with 13 bases left in between. This chain's CDR3 is CASTRGRDSNQPQHF. The CDR3 DNA sequence: TGTGCCAGCACCCGGGGCAGGGATAGCAATCAGCCCCAGCATTTT.

The chain is built from TRBV6-5 and TRBJ2-1; D not resolved. V gave up 5 bases and J gave up 0 bases, with 11 bases separating them. CDR3 length: 15 residues. From germline, CDR1 is MNHEY and CDR2 SVGAGI. The CDR3 region is CASSLLESSYNEQFF. CDR3 DNA: TGTGCCAGCAGTCTCCTCGAGAGCTCCTACAATGAGCAGTTCTTC.

The chain uses TRBV29-1 and TRBJ1-1; D is perhaps TRBD1 (6 bases). CDR1 is SQVTM and CDR2 is ANQGSEA in the germline V gene. The CDR3 has 13 amino acids. Deletions cut 5 bases from V and 6 bases from J, with 16 bases between. DNA for the CDR3: TGCAGCGTTCTCGACGGGGGCCCCCCTGAAGCTTTCTTT. Amino acid sequence: CSVLDGGPPEAFF.

V gene TRBV5-4 combines with J gene TRBJ2-7; D gene unclear. V lost 0 bases to trimming and J lost 5 bases, with 18 bases between them. Germline lookup yields CDR1 SGHNT and CDR2 YYREEE (reference sequence). The CDR3 contains 16 residues. The CDR3 sequence: CASSLEARTTNDEQYF. As DNA, the CDR3 is TGTGCCAGCAGCTTGGAGGCCCGGACCACGAACGACGAGCAGTACTTC.

The chain uses TRBV7-9 and TRBJ1-4, with D hard to call. From germline, CDR1 is SEHNR and CDR2 FQNEAQ (reference sequence). V gave up 6 bases and J gave up 4 bases, with 12 bases separating them. This CDR3 is built from 14 residues. CDR3 sequence (DNA): TGTGCCAGCAGTTACAGTAATCTTAATGAAAAACTGTTTTTT. It translates to CASSYSNLNEKLFF.

This chain links TRBV24-1 with TRBJ2-1; TRBD2 aligns across 8 bases. The CDR3 has 16 residues. With 2 bases clipped from V and 5 bases from J, the junction kept 7 bases outside the gene matches. From germline, CDR1 is KGHDR and CDR2 SFDVKD. The CDR3 DNA reads as TGTGCCACCAGTGATTCGGTAGCGGGACGAGACAATGAGCAGTTCTTC. Translating it yields CATSDSVAGRDNEQFF.

The genes are TRBV18 and TRBJ1-1, with D unresolved. Deletions cut 2 bases from V and 4 bases from J, with 11 bases between. The length of the CDR3 is 14 residues. Germline V lookup: CDR1 KGHSH, CDR2 LQKENI. The CDR3 DNA reads TGTGCCAGCTCACCAGCGGATAGAGGCACTGAAGCTTTCTTT. As protein: CASSPADRGTEAFF.

V usage is TRBV28 and J usage is TRBJ1-1; possible D gene TRBD1, 5 bases. The CDR3 sequence is 13 residues long. The V gene's germline CDR1 is MDHEN and CDR2 SYDVKM. V was clipped by 6 bases and J by 8 bases, with 16 bases between them. The CDR3 sequence: CASSLSGVPEAFF. The CDR3 nucleotides are TGTGCCAGCAGCCTCTCGGGGGTCCCCGAAGCTTTCTTT.

The genes are TRBV6-2 or TRBV6-3 and TRBJ2-7; a possible D gene is TRBD2 (7 bases). The germline V gene encodes CDR1 MNHEY and CDR2 SVGEGT. Trimming pared 0 bases from V and 5 bases from J, leaving 14 bases between. The length of the CDR3 is 15 residues. The CDR3 DNA sequence: TGTGCCAGCAGTTACTCGTCAAGGGGGGGCCACGAGCAGTACTTC. Amino acid sequence: CASSYSSRGGHEQYF.

The chain joins TRBV19 to TRBJ2-7, with D possibly being TRBD1 or TRBD2 (5 bases each). The CDR3 is 14 amino acids. In germline, CDR1 is LNHDA, CDR2 SQIVND (reference sequence). V was cut by 5 bases and J by 2 bases, with 13 bases left in between. The CDR3 coding sequence is TGTGCCAGTAGTGTCCCGACGGGACCCTACGAGCAGTACTTC. It is translated as CASSVPTGPYEQYF.

The rearrangement links TRBV4-1 to TRBJ2-5; unclear D gene. Trimming removed 1 base at V and 5 bases at J, with 11 bases between. Per the germline V gene, CDR1 is MGHRA and CDR2 is YSYEKL. This CDR3 is 14 amino acids long. CDR3 region: CASSQVEFVETQYF. In nucleotides, the CDR3 is TGCGCCAGCAGCCAAGTGGAGTTCGTGGAGACCCAGTACTTC.